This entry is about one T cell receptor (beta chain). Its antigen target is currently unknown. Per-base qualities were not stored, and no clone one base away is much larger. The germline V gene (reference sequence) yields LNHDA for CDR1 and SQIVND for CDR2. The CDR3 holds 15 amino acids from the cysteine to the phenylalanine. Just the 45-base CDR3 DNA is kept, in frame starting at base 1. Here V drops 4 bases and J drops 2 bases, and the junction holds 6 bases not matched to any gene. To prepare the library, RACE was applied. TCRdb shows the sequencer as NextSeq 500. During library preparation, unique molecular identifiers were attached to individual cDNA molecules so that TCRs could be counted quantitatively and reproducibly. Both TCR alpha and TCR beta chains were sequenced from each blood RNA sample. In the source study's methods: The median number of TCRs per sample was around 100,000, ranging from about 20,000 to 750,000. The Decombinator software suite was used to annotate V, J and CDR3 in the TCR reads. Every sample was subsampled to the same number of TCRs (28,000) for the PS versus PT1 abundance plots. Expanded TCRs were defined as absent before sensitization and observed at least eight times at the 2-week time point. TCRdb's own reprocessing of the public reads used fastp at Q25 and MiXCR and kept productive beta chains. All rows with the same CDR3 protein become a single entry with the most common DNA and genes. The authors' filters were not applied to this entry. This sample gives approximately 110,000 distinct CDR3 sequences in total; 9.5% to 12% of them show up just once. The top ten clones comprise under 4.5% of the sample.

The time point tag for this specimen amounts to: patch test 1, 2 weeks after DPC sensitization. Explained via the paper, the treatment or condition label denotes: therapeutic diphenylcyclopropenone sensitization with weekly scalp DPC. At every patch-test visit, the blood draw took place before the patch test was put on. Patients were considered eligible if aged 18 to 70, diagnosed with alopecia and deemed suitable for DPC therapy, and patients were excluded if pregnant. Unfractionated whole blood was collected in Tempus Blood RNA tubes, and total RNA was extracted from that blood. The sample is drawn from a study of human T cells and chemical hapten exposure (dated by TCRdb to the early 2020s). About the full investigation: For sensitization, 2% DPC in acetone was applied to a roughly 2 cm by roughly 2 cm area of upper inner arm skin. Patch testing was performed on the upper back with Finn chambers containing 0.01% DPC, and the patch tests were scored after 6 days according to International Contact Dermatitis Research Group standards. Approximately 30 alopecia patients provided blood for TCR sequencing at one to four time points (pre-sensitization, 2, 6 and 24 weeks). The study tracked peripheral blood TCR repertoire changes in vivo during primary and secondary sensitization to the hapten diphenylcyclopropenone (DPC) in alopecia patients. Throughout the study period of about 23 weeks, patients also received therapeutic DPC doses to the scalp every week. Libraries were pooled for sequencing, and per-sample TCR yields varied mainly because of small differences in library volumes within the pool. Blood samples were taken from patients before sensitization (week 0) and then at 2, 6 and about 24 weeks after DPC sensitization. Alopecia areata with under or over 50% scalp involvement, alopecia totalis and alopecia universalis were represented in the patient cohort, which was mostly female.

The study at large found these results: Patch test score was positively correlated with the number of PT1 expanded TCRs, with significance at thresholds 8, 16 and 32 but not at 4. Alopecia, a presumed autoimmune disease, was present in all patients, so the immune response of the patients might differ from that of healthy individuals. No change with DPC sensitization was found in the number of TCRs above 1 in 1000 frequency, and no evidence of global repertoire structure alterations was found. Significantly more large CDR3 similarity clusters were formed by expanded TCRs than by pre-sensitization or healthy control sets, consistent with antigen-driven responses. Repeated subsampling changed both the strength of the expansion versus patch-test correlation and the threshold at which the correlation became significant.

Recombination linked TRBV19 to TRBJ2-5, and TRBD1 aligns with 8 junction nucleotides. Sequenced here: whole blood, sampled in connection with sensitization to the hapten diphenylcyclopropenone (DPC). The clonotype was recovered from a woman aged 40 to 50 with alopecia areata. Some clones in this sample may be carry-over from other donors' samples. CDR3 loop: CASSTRDRRQETQYF. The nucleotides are TGTGCCAGTAGTACCCGGGACAGGCGGCAAGAGACCCAGTACTTC.